The present T cell receptor beta chain was sequenced within a study of blood T cell repertoires in COVID-19. At the level of the study: Nucleic acid was either cDNA or gDNA, and it came from T cells, B-cell-depleted T cells, or PBMCs.

V was shortened by 5 bases and J by 4 bases, with 18 bases between the two germline ends. Per the germline V gene, CDR1 is SGHTA and CDR2 is FQGNSA. The CDR3 consists of 15 residues. The repertoire was sequenced with immunoSEQ multiplex PCR; TCRdb's copy has only in-frame clones and lacks some. The data show about 94,000 clones, 80% seen once. The chain joins TRBV7-2 to TRBJ2-7, with D possibly being TRBD1 (6 bases). Sequenced material: peripheral blood. This sequence originates from a human donor in a cohort sampled during active COVID-19. In nucleotides, the CDR3 is TGTGCCAGCAGCGCATGGACGAACAGGGAGTACGAGCAGTACTTC. Encoded protein: CASSAWTNREYEQYF.